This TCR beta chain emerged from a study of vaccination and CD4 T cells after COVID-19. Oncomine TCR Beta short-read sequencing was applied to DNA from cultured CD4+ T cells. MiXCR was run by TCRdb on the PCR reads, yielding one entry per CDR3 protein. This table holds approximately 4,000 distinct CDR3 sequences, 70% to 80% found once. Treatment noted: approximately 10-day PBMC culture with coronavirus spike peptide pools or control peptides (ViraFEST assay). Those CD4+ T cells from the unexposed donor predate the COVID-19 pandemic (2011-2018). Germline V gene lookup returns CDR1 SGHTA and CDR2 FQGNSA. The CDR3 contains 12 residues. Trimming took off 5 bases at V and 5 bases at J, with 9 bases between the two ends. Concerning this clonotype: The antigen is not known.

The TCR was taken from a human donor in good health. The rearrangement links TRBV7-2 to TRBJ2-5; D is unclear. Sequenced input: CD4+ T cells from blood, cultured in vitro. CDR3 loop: CASSLPAETQYF. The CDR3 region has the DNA TGTGCCAGCAGCCTCCCGGCGGAGACCCAGTACTTC.